This is a list of T cell receptor beta chains from one sample in a study of T-cell reconstitution after alpha-beta-depleted transplantation in children. A single record per CDR3 protein comes from TCRdb applying MiXCR to the PCR reads. This sample has more than 450,000 distinct CDR3 sequences, with around 17% found just once. The sample here was PBMCs from the stem cell graft donor, taken from the stem cell graft. These receptors originate from a human donor who donated a stem cell graft to a child with acute lymphoblastic leukemia. The CDR3 runs from the conserved cysteine through the conserved F or W. Each record gives: J gene, V gene, clone size, D gene, CDR3 protein, CDR3 DNA. D genes are given only for firm matches. Size values are once, few and many counts, or a class for expanded clones, and some rows have none.

J: TRBJ2-7; V: TRBV6-2/TRBV6-3; size: -; D: -; CDR3: CASSHGTDHEQYF; DNA: TGTGCCAGCAGTCATGGGACCGACCACGAGCAGTACTTC
J: TRBJ1-6; V: TRBV7-9; size: few; D: -; CDR3: CASSPPQGVTSPLHF; DNA: TGTGCCAGCAGCCCACCCCAAGGGGTAACTTCACCCCTCCACTTT
J: TRBJ2-3; V: TRBV5-4; size: -; D: -; CDR3: CASTGARTDTQYF; DNA: TGTGCCAGCACGGGGGCAAGGACAGATACGCAGTATTTT
J: TRBJ2-1; V: TRBV5-1; size: -; D: -; CDR3: CASSLVTHEQFF; DNA: TGCGCCAGCAGCTTGGTTACTCATGAGCAGTTCTTC
J: TRBJ1-5; V: TRBV3-1; size: -; D: -; CDR3: CTFCFLFKGGWSNQPQHF; DNA: TGTACCTTCTGTTTCTTGTTTAAGGGTGGATGGAGCAATCAGCCCCAGCATTTT
J: TRBJ2-1; V: TRBV29-1; size: few; D: TRBD2; CDR3: CSVRSGRSNEQFF; DNA: TGCAGCGTACGGAGCGGGAGAAGCAATGAGCAGTTCTTC
J: TRBJ2-7; V: TRBV27; size: few; D: TRBD2; CDR3: CASSPSGGNEQYF; DNA: TGTGCCAGCAGCCCCTCGGGGGGGAACGAGCAGTACTTC
J: TRBJ2-2; V: TRBV5-1; size: -; D: TRBD2; CDR3: CASSLIAGVQNTGELFF; DNA: TGCGCCAGCAGCTTAATAGCGGGAGTGCAGAACACCGGGGAGCTGTTTTTT
J: TRBJ2-7; V: TRBV12-3/TRBV12-4; size: -; D: TRBD1; CDR3: CASSFYRDREYF; DNA: TGTGCCAGCAGTTTCTACCGGGACAGAGAGTACTTC
J: TRBJ2-3; V: TRBV7-9; size: few; D: TRBD2; CDR3: CASREYSGRKADTQYF; DNA: TGTGCCAGCAGGGAATATAGCGGGAGGAAAGCAGATACGCAGTATTTT
J: TRBJ1-2; V: TRBV30; size: -; D: TRBD1; CDR3: CACDGQGNYGYTF; DNA: TGTGCCTGTGACGGACAGGGAAACTATGGCTACACCTTC
J: TRBJ2-1; V: TRBV7-9; size: -; D: -; CDR3: CASSRGSNEQFF; DNA: TGTGCCAGCAGCCGTGGGAGTAATGAGCAGTTCTTC
J: TRBJ2-7; V: TRBV5-1; size: -; D: -; CDR3: CASSLAWQGYEQYF; DNA: TGCGCCAGCAGCTTGGCCTGGCAGGGCTACGAGCAGTACTTC
J: TRBJ2-7; V: TRBV12-3/TRBV12-4; size: -; D: -; CDR3: CASSRAGTLYYEQYF; DNA: TGTGCCAGCAGCCGGGCCGGGACCTTATACTACGAGCAGTACTTC
J: TRBJ2-1; V: TRBV18; size: few; D: TRBD1; CDR3: CASSYDRVTYNEQFF; DNA: TGTGCCAGCTCATATGACAGGGTGACATACAATGAGCAGTTCTTC
J: TRBJ2-7; V: TRBV20-1; size: few; D: TRBD2; CDR3: CSADLAGVDEQYF; DNA: TGCAGTGCTGATTTAGCGGGTGTGGACGAGCAGTACTTC
J: TRBJ1-1; V: TRBV30; size: few; D: -; CDR3: CAWRSRDTEAFF; DNA: TGTGCCTGGCGGTCGCGGGACACTGAAGCTTTCTTT
J: TRBJ2-7; V: TRBV4-2; size: -; D: -; CDR3: CASSQDEGGGGYEQYF; DNA: TGTGCCAGCAGCCAAGATGAGGGAGGAGGGGGCTACGAGCAGTACTTC
J: TRBJ2-5; V: TRBV10-1; size: -; D: TRBD2; CDR3: CASSESTSGDQETQYF; DNA: TGCGCCAGCAGTGAGTCGACTAGCGGAGACCAAGAGACCCAGTACTTC
J: TRBJ1-2; V: TRBV9; size: -; D: TRBD1; CDR3: CASSTTGINYGYTF; DNA: TGTGCCAGCAGTACGACAGGGATTAACTATGGCTACACCTTC
J: TRBJ2-7; V: TRBV12-3/TRBV12-4; size: few; D: -; CDR3: CASSSRDRGAYEQYF; DNA: TGTGCCAGCAGTTCGCGGGACCGCGGGGCCTACGAGCAGTACTTC
J: TRBJ2-7; V: TRBV5-1; size: many; D: TRBD1; CDR3: CASSLAPGGSQPRYEQYF; DNA: TGCGCCAGCAGCTTGGCCCCAGGGGGCTCCCAACCCCGCTACGAGCAGTACTTC
J: TRBJ1-2; V: TRBV7-9; size: -; D: -; CDR3: CASSLDSGFHTF; DNA: TGTGCCAGCAGCTTAGATAGCGGGTTCCACACCTTC
J: TRBJ2-2; V: TRBV4-1; size: -; D: TRBD2; CDR3: CASSQVPGLGSAGELFF; DNA: TGCGCCAGCAGCCAGGTACCGGGACTAGGTAGCGCCGGGGAGCTGTTTTTT
J: TRBJ2-1; V: TRBV7-2; size: few; D: -; CDR3: CASSYRTQSYNEQFF; DNA: TGTGCCAGCAGCTATCGGACCCAGTCCTACAATGAGCAGTTCTTC
J: TRBJ2-5; V: TRBV15; size: few; D: TRBD2; CDR3: CATSRGPPAGGETQYF; DNA: TGTGCCACCAGCAGAGGCCCACCCGCGGGAGGAGAGACCCAGTACTTC
J: TRBJ1-3; V: TRBV20-1; size: -; D: -; CDR3: CSASRGSGNTIYF; DNA: TGCAGTGCTAGTAGGGGCTCTGGAAACACCATATATTTT
J: TRBJ2-7; V: TRBV20-1; size: few; D: -; CDR3: CSAEDSAGPTYEQYF; DNA: TGCAGTGCTGAGGACAGTGCAGGGCCGACCTACGAGCAGTACTTC
J: TRBJ2-7; V: TRBV29-1; size: -; D: TRBD2; CDR3: CSLLSGREQYF; DNA: TGCAGCCTGCTCTCCGGGAGGGAGCAGTACTTC
J: TRBJ2-7; V: TRBV10-3; size: -; D: -; CDR3: CAISPGTGDYEQYF; DNA: TGTGCCATCAGTCCCGGGACGGGGGATTACGAGCAGTACTTC
J: TRBJ1-2; V: TRBV4-1; size: few; D: TRBD1; CDR3: CASSQGQGTYGYTF; DNA: TGCGCCAGCAGCCAGGGACAGGGGACCTATGGCTACACCTTC
J: TRBJ2-5; V: TRBV5-1; size: once; D: -; CDR3: CASSLDGLLETQYF; DNA: TGCGCCAGCAGCTTGGACGGGTTGTTGGAGACCCAGTACTTC
J: TRBJ2-5; V: TRBV9; size: -; D: TRBD1; CDR3: CASSARDRGTQETQYF; DNA: TGTGCCAGCAGCGCGAGGGACAGGGGGACACAAGAGACCCAGTACTTC
J: TRBJ1-1; V: TRBV7-3; size: -; D: -; CDR3: CASSLSGGLGTEAFF; DNA: TGTGCCAGCAGCTTATCCGGCGGGTTGGGCACTGAAGCTTTCTTT
J: TRBJ2-1; V: TRBV15; size: many; D: -; CDR3: CATSRENEQFF; DNA: TGTGCCACCAGCAGAGAAAATGAGCAGTTCTTC
J: TRBJ2-1; V: TRBV12-3/TRBV12-4; size: -; D: -; CDR3: CASSPQGVPGNEQFF; DNA: TGTGCCAGCAGTCCACAGGGAGTACCTGGCAATGAGCAGTTCTTC
J: TRBJ1-1; V: TRBV29-1; size: few; D: -; CDR3: CSVEYSQNTEAFF; DNA: TGCAGCGTTGAGTACAGCCAGAACACTGAAGCTTTCTTT
J: TRBJ1-1; V: TRBV5-1; size: -; D: -; CDR3: CASSLVGEAAFF; DNA: TGCGCCAGCAGCTTGGTCGGGGAGGCAGCTTTCTTT
J: TRBJ1-1; V: TRBV11-2; size: -; D: -; CDR3: CASSLEGHHTEAFF; DNA: TGTGCCAGCAGCTTAGAGGGACATCACACTGAAGCTTTCTTT
J: TRBJ2-5; V: TRBV20-1; size: -; D: TRBD2; CDR3: CSARTSGKRETQYF; DNA: TGCAGTGCCAGGACTAGCGGGAAACGAGAGACCCAGTACTTC
J: TRBJ2-2; V: TRBV30; size: few; D: -; CDR3: CAWSVDGSSTGELFF; DNA: TGTGCCTGGAGTGTAGACGGGAGCTCCACCGGGGAGCTGTTTTTT
J: TRBJ2-1; V: TRBV4-1; size: -; D: TRBD2; CDR3: CASSQDGSGSYNEQFF; DNA: TGCGCCAGCAGCCAAGATGGCAGCGGGAGCTACAATGAGCAGTTCTTC
J: TRBJ2-7; V: TRBV12-3/TRBV12-4; size: -; D: TRBD2; CDR3: CASSFGLAAYEQYF; DNA: TGTGCCAGCAGTTTCGGACTAGCGGCCTACGAGCAGTACTTC
J: TRBJ2-7; V: TRBV9; size: -; D: -; CDR3: CASSVGSGPTYEQYF; DNA: TGTGCCAGCAGCGTAGGGAGCGGCCCTACCTACGAGCAGTACTTC
J: TRBJ2-5; V: TRBV25-1; size: few; D: TRBD2; CDR3: CASSLVSLSGRYQETQYF; DNA: TGTGCCAGCAGTCTTGTCTCCCTGAGCGGGAGGTACCAAGAGACCCAGTACTTC
J: TRBJ1-5; V: TRBV6-1; size: -; D: -; CDR3: CAISQGLGNQPQHF; DNA: TGTGCCATATCTCAGGGGTTAGGGAATCAGCCCCAGCATTTT
J: TRBJ1-2; V: TRBV6-4; size: -; D: -; CDR3: CASSVSRWRANYGYTF; DNA: TGTGCCAGCAGTGTATCTCGGTGGCGAGCTAACTATGGCTACACCTTC
J: TRBJ2-2; V: TRBV6-5; size: -; D: -; CDR3: CASSYSGLAGELFF; DNA: TGTGCCAGCAGTTACTCCGGATTGGCCGGGGAGCTGTTTTTT
J: TRBJ2-7; V: TRBV7-9; size: few; D: -; CDR3: CASSTPLFYEQYF; DNA: TGTGCCAGCAGCACCCCCCTCTTTTACGAGCAGTACTTC